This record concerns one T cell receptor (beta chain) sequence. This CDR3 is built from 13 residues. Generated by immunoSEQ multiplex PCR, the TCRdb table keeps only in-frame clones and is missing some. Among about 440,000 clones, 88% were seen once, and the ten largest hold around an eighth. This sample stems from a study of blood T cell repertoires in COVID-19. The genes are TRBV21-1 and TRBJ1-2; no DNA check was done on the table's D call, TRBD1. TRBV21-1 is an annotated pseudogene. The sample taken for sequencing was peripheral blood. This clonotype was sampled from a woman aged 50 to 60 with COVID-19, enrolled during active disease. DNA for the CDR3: TGTGCCAGCAGCAAAGCGGGGACAGTTGGCTACACCTTC. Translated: CASSKAGTVGYTF.